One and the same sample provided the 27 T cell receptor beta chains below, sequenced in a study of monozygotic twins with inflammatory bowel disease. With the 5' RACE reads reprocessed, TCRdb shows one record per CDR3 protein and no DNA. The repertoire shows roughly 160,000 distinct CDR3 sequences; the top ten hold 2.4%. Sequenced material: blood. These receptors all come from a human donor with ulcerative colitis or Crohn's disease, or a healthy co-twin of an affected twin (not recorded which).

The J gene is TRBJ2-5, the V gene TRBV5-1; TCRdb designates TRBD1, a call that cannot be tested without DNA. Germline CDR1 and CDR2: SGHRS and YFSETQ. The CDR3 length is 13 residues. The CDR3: CASTTGGQETQYF.

The CDR3 protein is CASSGPFDSDTQYF. The chain uses TRBV7-6 and TRBJ2-3; TCRdb calls TRBD1, which cannot be checked without DNA. Germline CDR1 reads SGHVS; CDR2 reads FNYEAQ. The CDR3 has 14 residues.

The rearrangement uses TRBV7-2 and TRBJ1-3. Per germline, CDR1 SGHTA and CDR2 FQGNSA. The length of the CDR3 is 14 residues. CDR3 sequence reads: CASSSSVSGNTIYF.

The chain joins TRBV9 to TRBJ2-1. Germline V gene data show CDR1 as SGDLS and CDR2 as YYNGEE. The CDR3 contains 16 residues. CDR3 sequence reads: CASSVDPRGSYNEQFF.

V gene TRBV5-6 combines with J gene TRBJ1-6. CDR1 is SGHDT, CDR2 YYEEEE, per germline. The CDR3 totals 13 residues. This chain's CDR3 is CASTFGVNSPLHF.

Here the CDR3 reads CASSTRAGDGGELFF. The chain is built from TRBV9 and TRBJ2-2; no DNA is available, so the TRBD1 call from TCRdb remains unchecked. The CDR3 length is 15 residues. The germline CDR1 and CDR2 sequences are SGDLS and YYNGEE.

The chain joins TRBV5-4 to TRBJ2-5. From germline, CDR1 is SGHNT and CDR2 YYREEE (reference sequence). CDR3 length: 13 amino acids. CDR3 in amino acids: CASHKLGQETQYF.

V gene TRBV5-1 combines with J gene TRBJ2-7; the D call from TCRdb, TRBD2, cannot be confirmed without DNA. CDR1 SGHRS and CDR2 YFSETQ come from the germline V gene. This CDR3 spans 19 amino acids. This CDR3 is CASSLVPTLTSGSENEQYF. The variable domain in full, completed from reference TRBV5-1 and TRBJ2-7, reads KAGVTQTPRYLIKTRGQQVTLSCSPISGHRSVSWYQQTPGQGLQFLFEYFSETQRNKGNFPGRFSGRQFSNSRSEMNVSTLELGDSALYLCASSLVPTLTSGSENEQYFGPGTRLTVT.

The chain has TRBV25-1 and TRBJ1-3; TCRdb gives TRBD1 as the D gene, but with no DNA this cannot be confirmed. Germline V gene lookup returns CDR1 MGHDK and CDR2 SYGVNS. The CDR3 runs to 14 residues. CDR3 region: CASAGTGPGNTIYF.

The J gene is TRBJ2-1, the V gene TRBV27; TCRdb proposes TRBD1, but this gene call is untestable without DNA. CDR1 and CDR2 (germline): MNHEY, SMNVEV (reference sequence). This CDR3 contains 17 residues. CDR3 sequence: CASSLTLRDSSYNEQFF.

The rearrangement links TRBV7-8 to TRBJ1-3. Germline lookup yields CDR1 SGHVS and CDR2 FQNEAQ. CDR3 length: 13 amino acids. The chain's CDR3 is CASSPWTGNTIYF.

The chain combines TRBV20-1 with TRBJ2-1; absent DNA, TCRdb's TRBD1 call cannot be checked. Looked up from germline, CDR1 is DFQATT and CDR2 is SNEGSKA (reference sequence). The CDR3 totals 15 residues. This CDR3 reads CSARDPSAHNNEQFF.

CDR3: CASSSQGIYEQYF. This chain links TRBV18 with TRBJ2-7; the D call from TCRdb, TRBD1, cannot be confirmed without DNA. The CDR3 length is 13 residues. CDR1 KGHSH and CDR2 LQKENI come from the germline V gene.

CDR3 in amino acids: CASSPSGNSPLHF. This chain links TRBV9 with TRBJ1-6. There are 13 residues in the CDR3. CDR1 SGDLS and CDR2 YYNGEE come from the germline V gene.

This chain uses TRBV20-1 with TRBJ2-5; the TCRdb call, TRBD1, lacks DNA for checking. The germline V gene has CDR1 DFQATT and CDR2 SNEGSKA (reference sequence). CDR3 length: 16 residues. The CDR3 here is CSARDDVGGPAETQYF.

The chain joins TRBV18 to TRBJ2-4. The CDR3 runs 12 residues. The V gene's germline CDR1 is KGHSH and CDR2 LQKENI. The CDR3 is CASSPGSNIQYF.

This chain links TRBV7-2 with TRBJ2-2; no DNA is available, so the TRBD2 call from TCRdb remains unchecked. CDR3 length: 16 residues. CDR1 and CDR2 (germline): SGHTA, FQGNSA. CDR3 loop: CASSPMVGLNTGELFF.

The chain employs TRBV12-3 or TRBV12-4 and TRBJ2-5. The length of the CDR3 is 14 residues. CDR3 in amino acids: CASSLGLDFEAQYF.

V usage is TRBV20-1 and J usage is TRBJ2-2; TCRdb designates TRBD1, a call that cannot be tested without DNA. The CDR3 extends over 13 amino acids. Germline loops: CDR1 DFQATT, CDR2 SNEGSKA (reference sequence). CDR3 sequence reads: CSADRVGTGELFF.

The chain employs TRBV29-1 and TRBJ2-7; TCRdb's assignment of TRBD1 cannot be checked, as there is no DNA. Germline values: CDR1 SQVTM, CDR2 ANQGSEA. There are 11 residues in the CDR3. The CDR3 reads CSVRTDYEQYF.

The CDR3 here is CASSPPQGDEQYF. V gene TRBV4-1 combines with J gene TRBJ2-7; TCRdb's D call of TRBD1 is untestable without DNA. CDR1 and CDR2 (germline): MGHRA, YSYEKL. The CDR3 spans 13 residues.

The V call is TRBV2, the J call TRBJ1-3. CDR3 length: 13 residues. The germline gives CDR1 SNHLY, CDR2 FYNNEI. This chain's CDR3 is CASFREAGNTIYF.

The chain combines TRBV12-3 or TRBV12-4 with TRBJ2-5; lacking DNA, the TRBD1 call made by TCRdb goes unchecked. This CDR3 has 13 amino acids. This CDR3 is CASSLWDTRTQYF.

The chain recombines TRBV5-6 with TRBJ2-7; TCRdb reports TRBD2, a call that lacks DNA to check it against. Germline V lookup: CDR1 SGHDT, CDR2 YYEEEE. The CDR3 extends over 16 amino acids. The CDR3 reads CASSTPDLAGAYEQYF.

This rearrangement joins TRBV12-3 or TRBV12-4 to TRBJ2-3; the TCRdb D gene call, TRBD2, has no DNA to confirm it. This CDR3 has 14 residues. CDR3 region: CASSNTTTSTTQYF.

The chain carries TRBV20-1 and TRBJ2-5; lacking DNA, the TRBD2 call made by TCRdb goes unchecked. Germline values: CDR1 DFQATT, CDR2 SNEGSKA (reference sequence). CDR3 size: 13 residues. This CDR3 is CSAISQYQETQYF.

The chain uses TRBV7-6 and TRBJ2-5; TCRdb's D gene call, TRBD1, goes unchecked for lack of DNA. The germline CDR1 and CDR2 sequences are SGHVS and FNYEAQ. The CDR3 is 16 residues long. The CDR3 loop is CASSLGQGAILETQYF.